This passage covers 2 T cell receptor beta chains from one sample sequenced in a study of a mutant IDH1 vaccine in newly diagnosed glioma. This table comes from immunoSEQ multiplex PCR, and its TCRdb copy is limited to in-frame clones, with some not included. Counted here are 30,000 to 40,000 clones, about 80% occurring once; the ten biggest clones make up 24%. The time point denotes: week 5, during vaccination. Doses comprised 300 ug of mutant IDH1 20-mer peptide each, plus topical imiquimod. These receptors have no known antigen. The sample consisted of PBMCs, taken from a glioma patient whose treatment included an IDH1 peptide vaccine. Source of these receptors: a man aged 25 to 45 with glioma.

V usage is TRBV27 and J usage is TRBJ2-2; possibly TRBD2 for D (6 bases). V lost 8 bases, J lost 1 base, and 17 bases lay in between. The CDR3 is made up of 16 amino acids. CDR1 and CDR2 from the germline V gene are MNHEY and SMNVEV (reference sequence). The CDR3 sequence is CASRWAGTLNTGELFF. In DNA, the CDR3 is TGTGCCAGCCGCTGGGCCGGGACTCTGAACACCGGGGAGCTGTTTTTT.

This rearrangement joins TRBV11-2 to TRBJ2-7; D gene uncertain. V lost 1 base and J 6 bases, leaving 10 bases between the germline ends. The CDR3 is 13 amino acids. Germline lookup yields CDR1 SGHAT and CDR2 FQNNGV. The CDR3 DNA sequence: TGTGCCAGCAGCTTAGGGCCCTTTGGCGAGCAGTACTTC. Its translation: CASSLGPFGEQYF.